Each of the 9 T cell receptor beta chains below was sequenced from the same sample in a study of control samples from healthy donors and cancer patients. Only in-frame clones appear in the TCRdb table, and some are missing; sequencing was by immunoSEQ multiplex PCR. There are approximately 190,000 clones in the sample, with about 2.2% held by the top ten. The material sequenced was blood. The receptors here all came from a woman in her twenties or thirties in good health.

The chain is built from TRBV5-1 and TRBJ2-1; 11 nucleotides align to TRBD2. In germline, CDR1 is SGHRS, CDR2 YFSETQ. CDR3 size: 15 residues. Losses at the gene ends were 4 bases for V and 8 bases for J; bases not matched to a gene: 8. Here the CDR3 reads CASSLAGGTTDEQFF. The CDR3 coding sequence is TGCGCCAGCAGCCTAGCGGGGGGTACAACAGATGAGCAGTTCTTC.

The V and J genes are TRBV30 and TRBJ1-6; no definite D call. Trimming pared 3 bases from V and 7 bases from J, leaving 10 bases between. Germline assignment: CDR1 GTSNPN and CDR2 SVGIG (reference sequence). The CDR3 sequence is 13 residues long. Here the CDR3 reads CAWRWNMNSPLHF. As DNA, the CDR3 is TGTGCCTGGAGATGGAATATGAATTCACCCCTCCACTTT.

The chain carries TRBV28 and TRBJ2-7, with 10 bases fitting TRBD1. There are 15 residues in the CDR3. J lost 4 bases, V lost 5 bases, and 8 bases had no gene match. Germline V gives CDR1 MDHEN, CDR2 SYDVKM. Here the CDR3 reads CASSPAGTGVYEQYF. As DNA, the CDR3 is TGTGCCAGCAGTCCTGCCGGGACAGGGGTTTACGAGCAGTACTTC. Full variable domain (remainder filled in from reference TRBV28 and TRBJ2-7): DVKVTQSSRYLVKRTGEKVFLECVQDMDHENMFWYRQDPGLGLRLIYFSYDVKMKEKGDIPEGYSVSREKKERFSLILESASTNQTSMYLCASSPAGTGVYEQYFGPGTRLTVT.

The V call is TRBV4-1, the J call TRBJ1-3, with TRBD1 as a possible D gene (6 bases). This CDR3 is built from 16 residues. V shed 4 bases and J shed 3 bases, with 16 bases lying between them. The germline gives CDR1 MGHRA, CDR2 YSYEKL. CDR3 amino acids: CASSLTPATGGNTIYF. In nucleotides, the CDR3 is TGCGCCAGCAGCCTTACACCGGCGACAGGTGGAAACACCATATATTTT.

CDR3 nucleotides: TGTGCCAGCAGTGAGGGGACCTCGAACACCGGGGAGCTGTTTTTT. This sequence encodes CASSEGTSNTGELFF. The rearrangement uses TRBV2 and TRBJ2-2; D possibly uses TRBD1 or TRBD2 (5 bases each). CDR3 length equals 15 residues. CDR1 SNHLY and CDR2 FYNNEI come from the germline V gene. V was trimmed by 3 bases and J by 0 bases, leaving 8 bases between them.

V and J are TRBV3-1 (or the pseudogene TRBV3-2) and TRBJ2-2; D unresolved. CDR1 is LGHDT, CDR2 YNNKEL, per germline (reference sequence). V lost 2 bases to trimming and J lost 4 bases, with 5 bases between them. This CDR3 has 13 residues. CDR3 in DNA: TGTGCCAGCAGCCAAACTATCACCGGGGAGCTGTTTTTT. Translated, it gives CASSQTITGELFF.

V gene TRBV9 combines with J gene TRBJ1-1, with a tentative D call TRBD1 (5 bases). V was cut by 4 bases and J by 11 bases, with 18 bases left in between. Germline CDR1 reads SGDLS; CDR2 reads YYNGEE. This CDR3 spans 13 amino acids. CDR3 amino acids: CASSRSAGEAAFF. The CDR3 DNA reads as TGTGCCAGCAGCAGATCCGCGGGGGAGGCGGCTTTCTTT.

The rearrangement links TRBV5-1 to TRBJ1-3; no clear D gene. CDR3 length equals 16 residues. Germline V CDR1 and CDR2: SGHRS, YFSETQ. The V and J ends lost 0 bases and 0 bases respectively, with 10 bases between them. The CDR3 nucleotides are TGCGCCAGCAGCTTGGCCGGTCAGCTCTCTGGAAACACCATATATTTT. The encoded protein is CASSLAGQLSGNTIYF.

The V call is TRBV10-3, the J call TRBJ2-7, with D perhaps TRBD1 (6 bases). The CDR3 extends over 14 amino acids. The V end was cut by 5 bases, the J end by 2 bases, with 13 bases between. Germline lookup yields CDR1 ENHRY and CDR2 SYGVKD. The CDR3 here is CAISFTTGTYEQYF. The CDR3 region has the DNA TGTGCCATCAGTTTCACGACAGGCACCTACGAGCAGTACTTC.